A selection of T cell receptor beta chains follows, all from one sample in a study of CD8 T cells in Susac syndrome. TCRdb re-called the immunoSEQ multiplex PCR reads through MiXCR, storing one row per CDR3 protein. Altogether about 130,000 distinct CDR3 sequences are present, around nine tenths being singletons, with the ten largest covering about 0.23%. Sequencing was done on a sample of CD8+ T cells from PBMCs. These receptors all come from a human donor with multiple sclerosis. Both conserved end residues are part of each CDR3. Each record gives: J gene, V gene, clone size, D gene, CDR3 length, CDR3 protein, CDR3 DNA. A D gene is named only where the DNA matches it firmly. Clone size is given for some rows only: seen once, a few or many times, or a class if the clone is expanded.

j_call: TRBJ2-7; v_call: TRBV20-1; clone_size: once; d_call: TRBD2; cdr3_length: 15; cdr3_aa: CSARGAFSGAYEQYF; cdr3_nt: TGCAGTGCTAGAGGGGCTTTTAGCGGGGCCTACGAGCAGTACTTC
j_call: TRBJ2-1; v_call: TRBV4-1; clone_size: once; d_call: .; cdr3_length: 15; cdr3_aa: CASSQDHRSDNEQFF; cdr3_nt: TGCGCCAGCAGCCAAGACCACCGGAGCGACAATGAGCAGTTCTTC
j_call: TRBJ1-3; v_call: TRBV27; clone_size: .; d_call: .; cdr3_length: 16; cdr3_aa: CASFSRPRPKGNTIYF; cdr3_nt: TGTGCCAGCTTTTCCAGACCAAGGCCAAAAGGAAACACCATATATTTT
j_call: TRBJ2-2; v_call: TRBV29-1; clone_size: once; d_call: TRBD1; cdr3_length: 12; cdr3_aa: CSARTGSGELFF; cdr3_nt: TGCAGCGCCCGGACAGGGTCCGGGGAGCTGTTTTTT
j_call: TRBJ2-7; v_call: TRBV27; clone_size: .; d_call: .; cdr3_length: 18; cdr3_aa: CASSLSKGRASGSYEQYF; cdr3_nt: TGTGCCAGCAGTTTATCGAAGGGGCGGGCTAGTGGGTCCTACGAGCAGTACTTC
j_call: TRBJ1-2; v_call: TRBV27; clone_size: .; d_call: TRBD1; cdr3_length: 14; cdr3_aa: CASSLARDRDGYTF; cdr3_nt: TGTGCCAGCAGTTTAGCCCGGGACAGGGATGGCTACACCTTC
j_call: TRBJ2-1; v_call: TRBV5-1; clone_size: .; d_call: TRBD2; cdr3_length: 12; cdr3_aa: CASRLSGRRQFF; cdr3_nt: TGCGCCAGCAGGCTTAGCGGGAGACGGCAGTTCTTC
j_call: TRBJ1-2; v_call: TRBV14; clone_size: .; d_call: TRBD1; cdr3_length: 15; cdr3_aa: CASRLTGGADFGYTF; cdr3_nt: TGTGCCAGCAGACTAACAGGGGGCGCAGATTTTGGCTACACCTTC
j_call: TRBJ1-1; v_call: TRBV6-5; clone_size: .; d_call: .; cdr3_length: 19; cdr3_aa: CASSYSVRRTGTENTEAFF; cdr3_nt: TGTGCCAGCAGTTACTCGGTAAGGAGAACCGGGACGGAGAACACTGAAGCTTTCTTT
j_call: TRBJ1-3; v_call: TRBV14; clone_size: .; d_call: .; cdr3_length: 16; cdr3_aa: CASSQVYVKGWNTIYF; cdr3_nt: TGTGCCAGCAGCCAAGTCTACGTAAAGGGTTGGAACACCATATATTTT
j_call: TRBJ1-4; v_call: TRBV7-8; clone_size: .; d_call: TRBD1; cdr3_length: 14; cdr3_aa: CASSLTGANEKLFF; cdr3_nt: TGTGCCAGCAGCTTAACAGGGGCTAATGAAAAACTGTTTTTT
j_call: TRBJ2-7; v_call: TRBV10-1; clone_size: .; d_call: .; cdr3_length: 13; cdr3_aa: CASSETALDEQYF; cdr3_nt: TGCGCCAGCAGTGAGACGGCATTAGACGAGCAGTACTTC
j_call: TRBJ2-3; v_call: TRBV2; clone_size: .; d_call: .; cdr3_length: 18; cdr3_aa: CASSEAEALTGPTDTQYF; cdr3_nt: TGTGCCAGCAGTGAAGCGGAGGCCCTCACCGGGCCCACAGATACGCAGTATTTT